This TCR beta chain was captured in a study of T cells and Merkel cell carcinoma outcomes. Study conclusions and caveats: Merkel cell carcinoma outcomes were reportedly predicted by repertoire and T-cell density.

Comments on this clone: The antigen is unknown.

Trimming took off 0 bases at V and 3 bases at J, with 5 bases between the two ends. This CDR3 comprises 14 residues. Per germline, CDR1 LGHNA and CDR2 YNFKEQ. Assay: immunoSEQ multiplex PCR; the TCRdb copy retains only in-frame clones and omits some. The sample includes about 2,000 clones, 80% to 95% of them seen just once. This receptor was obtained from a human donor with Merkel cell carcinoma. The chain links TRBV4-2 to TRBJ1-4, with no clear D. The specimen was tumor tissue from Merkel cell carcinoma. The CDR3 nucleotides read TGTGCCAGCAGCCAAGAGAGGGCTAATGAAAAACTGTTTTTT. It codes for CASSQERANEKLFF.